Listed here is a single TCR beta chain. The antigen remains undetermined. For the second PCR, which ran for about 6 to 11 cycles, a sample-barcoded 5' primer and a J-beta primer mix were used. A single record per CDR3 protein comes from TCRdb applying MiXCR to the 5' RACE reads. This table has more than 500,000 distinct CDR3 sequences, 25% to 30% appearing once. These data are taken from a study of blood T cells in healthy people across ages. General study findings and limits: More naive CD4+ cells and higher diversity marked long-lived donors relative to aged donors.

No fewer than 5.5 micrograms of total RNA were isolated from every sample. CDR3 length: 15 residues. V was cut by 4 bases and J by 6 bases, with 19 bases left in between. Looked up from germline, CDR1 is MGHRA and CDR2 is YSYEKL. The sequence was obtained from a woman in her sixties or seventies in good health. What was sequenced was blood. The V and J genes are TRBV4-1 and TRBJ2-7, with D possibly called TRBD1 or TRBD2 (6 bases each). CDR3 in amino acids: CASSPTPGAASEQYF. In DNA, the CDR3 is TGCGCCAGCAGCCCCACCCCGGGGGCCGCCTCCGAGCAGTACTTC.